This is a list of T cell receptor beta chains from one sample in a study of lymphopenia after photon versus proton radiotherapy. Method: immunoSEQ multiplex PCR; TCRdb's copy keeps in-frame clones and lacks some. Of around 26,000 clones in the sample, under 95% were seen once. Here the sequenced sample was peripheral blood, taken from a patient treated with photon-based radiotherapy. Source of these receptors: a woman aged 45 to 65 with cholangiocarcinoma. Each CDR3 is given with its conserved first and last residue. Each record gives: J gene, V gene, D gene, clone size, CDR3 DNA, CDR3 protein. A D gene is named only where the DNA matches it firmly. The size field is filled for only some rows; it gives once, few, many or a size class.

TRBJ2-1	TRBV19	TRBD2	.	TGTGCCAGTAGTGAACCTAGCGGGGCTGACTACAATGAGCAGTTCTTC	CASSEPSGADYNEQFF
TRBJ1-2	TRBV19	.	.	TGTGCCAGTAGGGTCTTTGGAGGGAACTATGGCTACACCTTC	CASRVFGGNYGYTF
TRBJ2-7	TRBV6-6	TRBD2	.	TGTGCCAGCAGCCCCCCGGGGGGGGGCGACGAGCAGTACTTC	CASSPPGGGDEQYF
TRBJ1-1	TRBV5-1	TRBD1	.	TGCGCCAGCAGCCAAGACAGGGAAGGTGCTGAAGCTTTCTTT	CASSQDREGAEAFF
TRBJ2-1	TRBV5-1	.	.	TGCGCCAGCAGCTTGGGAGTGTCTGAGCAGTTCTTC	CASSLGVSEQFF
TRBJ2-7	TRBV4-3	TRBD2	once	TGCGCCAGCAGCCAAGAATACGGGGGGTCGACGCGGGAGCAGTACTTC	CASSQEYGGSTREQYF
TRBJ1-1	TRBV19	TRBD1	.	TGTGCCAGTATGACAGGGGACTTAAACACTGAAGCTTTCTTT	CASMTGDLNTEAFF
TRBJ2-7	TRBV6-6	.	once	TGTGCCAGCAGTACCGGACGCTTACGCCACGAGCAGTACTTC	CASSTGRLRHEQYF
TRBJ1-3	TRBV10-3	.	once	TGTGCCATCAGGACCCAAAGTACTGGAAACACCATATATTTT	CAIRTQSTGNTIYF
TRBJ1-1	TRBV9	.	.	TGTGCCAGCAGCGCAGGAGGGTTTTTGAACACTGAAGCTTTCTTT	CASSAGGFLNTEAFF
TRBJ2-7	TRBV5-1	.	.	TGCGCCAGCAGCTTGGGCGGGACACCCAACGAGCAGTACTTC	CASSLGGTPNEQYF
TRBJ2-6	TRBV5-1	.	.	TGCGCCAGCAGCTTGGAGCCGGACGGTCCTGGGGCCAACGTCCTGACTTTC	CASSLEPDGPGANVLTF
TRBJ1-6	TRBV2	.	.	TGTGCCAGCGCGAGCTCCTATAATTCACCCCTCCACTTT	CASASSYNSPLHF
TRBJ2-7	TRBV19	.	.	TGTGCCAGTTCAACACCGGGCATCTACGAGCAGTACTTC	CASSTPGIYEQYF
TRBJ2-7	TRBV7-6	TRBD1	.	TGTGCCAGCAGCCTAGGGACAGGGAGGTACGAGCAGTACTTC	CASSLGTGRYEQYF
TRBJ1-1	TRBV18	TRBD1	once	TGTGCCAGCTCACCCCCTAGTATGCAGGGGGCTGAAGCTTTCTTT	CASSPPSMQGAEAFF